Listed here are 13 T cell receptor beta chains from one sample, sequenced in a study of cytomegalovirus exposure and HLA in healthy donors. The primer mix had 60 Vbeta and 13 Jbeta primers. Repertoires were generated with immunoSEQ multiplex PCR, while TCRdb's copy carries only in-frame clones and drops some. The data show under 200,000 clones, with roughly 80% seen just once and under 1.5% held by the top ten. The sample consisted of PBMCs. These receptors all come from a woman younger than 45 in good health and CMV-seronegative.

The CDR3 here is CASSRGTGGPGTDTQYF. The CDR3 bases are TGTGCCAGCAGCCGCGGGACAGGGGGCCCGGGCACAGATACGCAGTATTTT. The rearrangement joins TRBV28 to TRBJ2-3, with 12 bases fitting TRBD1. This CDR3 has 17 amino acids. Looked up from germline, CDR1 is MDHEN and CDR2 is SYDVKM. The junction had 8 bases not matched to a gene; V was cut back by 6 bases and J by 1 base.

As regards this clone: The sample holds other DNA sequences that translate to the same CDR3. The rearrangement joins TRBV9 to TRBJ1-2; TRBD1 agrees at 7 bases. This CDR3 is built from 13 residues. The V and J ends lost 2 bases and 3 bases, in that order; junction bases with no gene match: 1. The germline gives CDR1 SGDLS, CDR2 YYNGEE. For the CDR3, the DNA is TGTGCCAGCAGCGTCCAGGGGGACTATGGCTACACCTTC. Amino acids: CASSVQGDYGYTF.

The CDR3 sequence is CASSRGALGNYEQYF. The CDR3 bases are TGTGCCTCGAGCAGGGGCGCATTAGGGAACTACGAGCAGTACTTC. The V call is TRBV6-5, the J call TRBJ2-7; D perhaps matches TRBD1 (6 bases). CDR1 is MNHEY, CDR2 SVGAGI, per germline. V was pared by 11 bases and J by 3 bases, with 23 bases between. This CDR3 has 15 amino acids.

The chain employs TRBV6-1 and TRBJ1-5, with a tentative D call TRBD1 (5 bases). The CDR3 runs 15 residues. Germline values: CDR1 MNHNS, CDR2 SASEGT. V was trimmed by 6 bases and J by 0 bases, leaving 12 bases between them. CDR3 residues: CASSTGGYSNQPQHF. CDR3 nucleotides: TGTGCCAGCAGCACTGGGGGGTATAGCAATCAGCCCCAGCATTTT.

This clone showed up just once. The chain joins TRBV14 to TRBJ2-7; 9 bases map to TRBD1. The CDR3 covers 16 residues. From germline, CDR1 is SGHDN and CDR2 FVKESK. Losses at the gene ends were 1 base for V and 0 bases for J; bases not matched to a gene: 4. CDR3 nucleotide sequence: TGTGCCAGCAGCCAAGGGGACAGGGAAGGCTCCTACGAGCAGTACTTC. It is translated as CASSQGDREGSYEQYF.

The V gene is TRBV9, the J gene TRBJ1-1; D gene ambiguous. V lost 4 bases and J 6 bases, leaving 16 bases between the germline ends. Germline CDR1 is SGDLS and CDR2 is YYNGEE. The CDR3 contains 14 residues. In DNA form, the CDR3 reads TGTGCCAGCAGCTACGGCCCTAGGTCCTCTGAAGCTTTCTTT. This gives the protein CASSYGPRSSEAFF. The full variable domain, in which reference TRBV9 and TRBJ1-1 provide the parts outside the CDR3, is DSGVTQTPKHLITATGQRVTLRCSPRSGDLSVYWYQQSLDQGLQFLIQYYNGEERAKGNILERFSAQQFPDLHSELNLSSLELGDSALYFCASSYGPRSSEAFFGQGTRLTVV.

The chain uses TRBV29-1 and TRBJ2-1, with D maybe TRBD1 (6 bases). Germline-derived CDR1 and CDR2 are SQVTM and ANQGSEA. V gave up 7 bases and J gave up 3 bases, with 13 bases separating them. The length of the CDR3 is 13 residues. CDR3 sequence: CSASRGFYNEQFF. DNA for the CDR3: TGCAGCGCTTCCAGGGGATTCTACAATGAGCAGTTCTTC.

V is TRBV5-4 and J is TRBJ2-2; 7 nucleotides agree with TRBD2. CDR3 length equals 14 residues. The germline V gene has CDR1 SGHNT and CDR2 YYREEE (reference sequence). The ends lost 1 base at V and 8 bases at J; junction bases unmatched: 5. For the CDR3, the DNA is TGTGCCAGCAGCTTGCAATCGGGGGGAGGGGAGCTGTTTTTT. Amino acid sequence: CASSLQSGGGELFF. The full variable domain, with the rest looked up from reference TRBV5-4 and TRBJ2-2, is ETGVTQSPTHLIKTRGQQVTLRCSSQSGHNTVSWYQQALGQGPQFIFQYYREEENGRGNFPPRFSGLQFPNYSSELNVNALELDDSALYLCASSLQSGGGELFFGEGSRLTVL.

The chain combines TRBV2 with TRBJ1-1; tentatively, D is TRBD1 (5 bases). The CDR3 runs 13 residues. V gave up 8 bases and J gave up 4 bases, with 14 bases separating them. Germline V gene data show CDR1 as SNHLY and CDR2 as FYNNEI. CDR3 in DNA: TGTGCCAGCCAGATCGGGGGGGGCACTGAAGCTTTCTTT. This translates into CASQIGGGTEAFF.

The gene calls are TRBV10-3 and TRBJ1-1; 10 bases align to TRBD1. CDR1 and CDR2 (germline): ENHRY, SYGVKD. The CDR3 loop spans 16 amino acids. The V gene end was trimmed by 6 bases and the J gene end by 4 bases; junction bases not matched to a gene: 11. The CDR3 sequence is CAISSGDRGRGTEAFF. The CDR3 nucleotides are TGTGCCATCAGCTCAGGGGACAGGGGTCGTGGCACTGAAGCTTTCTTT.

The CDR3 loop is CASSPPKGDYGYTF. CDR3 nucleotides: TGTGCCAGCAGCCCCCCAAAAGGAGACTATGGCTACACCTTC. This rearrangement joins TRBV5-4 to TRBJ1-2; D not resolved. The ends were cut back, 4 bases at V and 3 bases at J, with 13 bases in the middle. This CDR3 contains 14 residues. Germline V gene lookup returns CDR1 SGHNT and CDR2 YYREEE (reference sequence).

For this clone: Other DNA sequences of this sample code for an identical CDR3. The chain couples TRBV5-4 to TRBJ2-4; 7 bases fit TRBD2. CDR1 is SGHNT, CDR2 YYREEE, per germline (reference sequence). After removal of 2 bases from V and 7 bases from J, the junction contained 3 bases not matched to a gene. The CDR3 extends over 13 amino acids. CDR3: CASSFQGGNIQYF. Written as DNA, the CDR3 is TGTGCCAGCAGCTTCCAGGGAGGGAACATTCAGTACTTC.

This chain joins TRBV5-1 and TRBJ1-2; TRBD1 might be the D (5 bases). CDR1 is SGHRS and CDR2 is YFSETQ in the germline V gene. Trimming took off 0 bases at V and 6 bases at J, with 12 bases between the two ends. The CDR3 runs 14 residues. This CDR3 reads CASSLAGGRDGYTF. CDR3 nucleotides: TGCGCCAGCAGCTTGGCCGGGGGACGGGATGGCTACACCTTC.